The rows below give T cell receptor beta chains drawn from one sample of a study of cytomegalovirus exposure and HLA in healthy donors. Assay: immunoSEQ multiplex PCR; the TCRdb copy retains only in-frame clones and omits some. The sample shows about 250,000 clones, 80% to 90% of them seen only once. Sequenced: PBMCs. These receptors were obtained from a girl aged 2-10 years in good health and CMV-seronegative. Each CDR3 is given with its conserved first and last residue. The D gene is left open where the match is weak. Only part of the rows carry a size: once, few, many, or a class if the clone is expanded.

16,.,TRBV19,TRBD1,TRBJ2-1,TGTGCCACCTCAGGGGGCGCGAAGGGCTCCTACAATGAGCAGTTCTTC,CATSGGAKGSYNEQFF
16,.,TRBV5-5,.,TRBJ1-1,TGTGCCAGCAGCGAATACTCAGGGGTGAAGTTCCCTGAAGCTTTCTTT,CASSEYSGVKFPEAFF
13,few,TRBV7-9,TRBD1,TRBJ1-5,TGTGCCAGCAGTTTGACAGGGGAACAGCCCCAGCATTTT,CASSLTGEQPQHF
15,.,TRBV30,TRBD2,TRBJ2-1,TGTGCCTGGAGTGTAAAAGCGGGGGGTTACAATGAGCAGTTCTTC,CAWSVKAGGYNEQFF
11,.,TRBV2,.,TRBJ2-5,TGTGCCAGCAGTCCAGGGGAGACCCAGTACTTC,CASSPGETQYF
17,.,TRBV7-3,TRBD1,TRBJ1-6,TGTGCCAGCAGCTTAACGTTTTTGGGACAGGCTAATTCACCCCTCCACTTT,CASSLTFLGQANSPLHF
14,.,TRBV5-1,TRBD1,TRBJ2-1,TGCGCCAGCAGCTTCGGGACAGACTACAATGAGCAGTTCTTC,CASSFGTDYNEQFF
14,once,TRBV5-4,.,TRBJ1-4,TGTGCCAGCAGCCCGCTCGGGGGAAATGAAAAACTGTTTTTT,CASSPLGGNEKLFF
19,.,TRBV5-1,.,TRBJ2-7,TGCGCCAGCAGCTTAAAACCGCCGGGACACTACAACATTACCTACGAGCAGTACTTC,CASSLKPPGHYNITYEQYF
14,once,TRBV6-5,TRBD1,TRBJ1-1,TGTGCCAGGTTCCTGGGACAGGGGGCATCTGAAGCTTTCTTT,CARFLGQGASEAFF
15,.,TRBV19,.,TRBJ1-5,TGTGCCAGTAACCAGGGACTGCAGACTTTAGTGCCCCAGCATTTT,CASNQGLQTLVPQHF
12,once,TRBV5-4,.,TRBJ1-1,TGTGCCAGCAGCTTGGCAGAAACTGAAGCTTTCTTT,CASSLAETEAFF
15,few,TRBV14,.,TRBJ1-2,TGTGCCAGCAGCCAAGAAAACAGGGTCTACTATGGCTACACCTTC,CASSQENRVYYGYTF
13,.,TRBV10-3,.,TRBJ1-1,TGTGCCATCAGTCCGACGGGAGGCACTGAAGCTTTCTTT,CAISPTGGTEAFF
16,.,TRBV7-9,TRBD1,TRBJ1-6,TGTGCCAGCAGTTCTCCCAGGGACAGCCCAAATTCACCCCTCCACTTT,CASSSPRDSPNSPLHF
14,.,TRBV6-6,.,TRBJ1-1,TGTGCCAGCAGTTGGGGGGTGGAGGACACTGAAGCTTTCTTT,CASSWGVEDTEAFF
14,.,TRBV19,TRBD2,TRBJ2-7,TGTGCCAGTAGTATAGCGGGGGGTGCCTACGAGCAGTACTTC,CASSIAGGAYEQYF
13,.,TRBV30,TRBD1,TRBJ1-4,TGTGCCTGCATTACAGGGGGGGATGAAAAACTGTTTTTT,CACITGGDEKLFF
15,.,TRBV6-5,TRBD1,TRBJ1-3,TGTGCCAGCAGTTCGGACAGGGGCTCTGGAAACACCATATATTTT,CASSSDRGSGNTIYF
15,.,TRBV15,.,TRBJ2-7,TGTGCCACCAGCAGAGATCAGGGGCCTTCCTACGAGCAGTACTTC,CATSRDQGPSYEQYF
17,.,TRBV4-2,.,TRBJ2-2,TGTGCCAGCAGCCCTCAGGATGGGGGGGCGCACACCGGGGAGCTGTTTTTT,CASSPQDGGAHTGELFF
11,.,TRBV2,.,TRBJ2-1,TGTGCCAGCAGTCCTCTTAATGAGCAGTTCTTC,CASSPLNEQFF
13,.,TRBV5-1,.,TRBJ2-3,TGCGCCAGCAGCTTGGGGGAGCCAGATACGCAGTATTTT,CASSLGEPDTQYF
15,.,TRBV7-2,TRBD1,TRBJ1-2,TGTGCCAGCAGCACCCGACAGGGGACTAACTATGGCTACACCTTC,CASSTRQGTNYGYTF
12,.,TRBV10-2,.,TRBJ2-1,TGCGCCAGCAGTGAGCTGTACTATGGGCAGTTCTTC,CASSELYYGQFF
18,.,TRBV7-6,TRBD2,TRBJ2-1,TGTGCCAGCAGCTTAGGGGACGCGGGGGGGACAGCCTACAATGAGCAGTTCTTC,CASSLGDAGGTAYNEQFF
17,.,TRBV5-1,TRBD2,TRBJ2-7,TGCGCCAGCAGCATCGCGGCGCTAGCGGGGGGCGCCTACGAGCAGTACTTC,CASSIAALAGGAYEQYF
14,.,TRBV6-1,.,TRBJ2-3,TGTGCCAGCAGTGAAACTGAGACATCCTATACGCAGTATTTT,CASSETETSYTQYF
14,.,TRBV6-5,TRBD1,TRBJ2-7,TGTGCCAGCAGTTACACGGGACAGCTCTACGAGCAGTACTTC,CASSYTGQLYEQYF
14,.,TRBV19,TRBD2,TRBJ2-1,TGTGCCAGTAGTCAAAGCGGGGATGGGCCTGAGCAGTTCTTC,CASSQSGDGPEQFF
16,.,TRBV7-9,.,TRBJ1-5,TGTGCCAGCAGCTTAGTGACAGTCGCCTCCAATCAGCCCCAGCATTTT,CASSLVTVASNQPQHF
15,.,TRBV19,.,TRBJ1-2,TGTGCCAGTAGTATCAGGGACTCGACTAACTATGGCTACACCTTC,CASSIRDSTNYGYTF
15,.,TRBV27,TRBD1,TRBJ1-4,TGTGCCAGCAGGCCAACAGGGGCGGGGAGTGAAAAACTGTTTTTT,CASRPTGAGSEKLFF
15,.,TRBV5-1,TRBD2,TRBJ2-3,TGCGCCAGCAGCTTGGTGTTAGCGGGTAGAGATACGCAGTATTTT,CASSLVLAGRDTQYF
17,.,TRBV15,.,TRBJ1-1,TGTGCCACCAGCAGAGAGGTCCTGGGAGGAGGAATCACTGAAGCTTTCTTT,CATSREVLGGGITEAFF
16,.,TRBV4-1,TRBD1,TRBJ1-6,TGCGCCAGCAGCGGTCGGTCGGGACAGGGGTACTCACCCCTCCACTTT,CASSGRSGQGYSPLHF
16,.,TRBV5-4,TRBD1,TRBJ2-5,TGTGCCAGCAGCCAGGGGGCTCAGGAGGTGAGGGAGACCCAGTACTTC,CASSQGAQEVRETQYF
13,.,TRBV6-5,TRBD2,TRBJ2-5,TGTGCCAGCAACTCACTAGCGAGGGGGACCCAGTACTTC,CASNSLARGTQYF
13,.,TRBV15,.,TRBJ1-5,TGTGCCACAGATCAGGGTCTTAATCAGCCCCAGCATTTT,CATDQGLNQPQHF
14,once,TRBV10-3,TRBD1,TRBJ2-3,TGTGCCGCCGACAGGGGATCAAGGACAGATACGCAGTATTTT,CAADRGSRTDTQYF